Listed below are T cell receptor beta chains from one sample, sequenced in a study of shared clonotypes between healthy human individuals. Produced via immunoSEQ multiplex PCR; TCRdb's table is partial and in-frame only. The table has roughly 2.5 million clones, roughly 92% seen once. Sequences were obtained from naive CD4+ T cells sorted from blood. These receptors all stem from a young man in good health. Each CDR3 is given with its conserved first and last residue. Each record gives: V gene, D gene, clone size, J gene, CDR3 DNA, CDR3 protein. D genes are given only for firm matches. Part of the rows lack a size; the others show once, few, many or a class for expanded clones.

V gene: TRBV28; D gene: TRBD2; clone size: once; J gene: TRBJ2-1; CDR3 DNA: TGTGCCAGCAGTTTATCTACTAGCGGGGTATGGAATGAGCAGTTCTTC; CDR3 protein: CASSLSTSGVWNEQFF
V gene: TRBV6-1; D gene: .; clone size: .; J gene: TRBJ1-2; CDR3 DNA: TGTGCCAGCAGAAAAACGGGCGGCTACACCTTC; CDR3 protein: CASRKTGGYTF
V gene: TRBV6-5; D gene: TRBD1; clone size: .; J gene: TRBJ2-6; CDR3 DNA: TGTGCCAGCAGTTACTCGGGACAGACTGGGGCCAACGTCCTGACTTTC; CDR3 protein: CASSYSGQTGANVLTF
V gene: TRBV10-3; D gene: .; clone size: .; J gene: TRBJ2-1; CDR3 DNA: TGTGCCATCAGTCCCCCCAACTATGAGCAGTTCTTC; CDR3 protein: CAISPPNYEQFF
V gene: TRBV6-1; D gene: .; clone size: .; J gene: TRBJ2-7; CDR3 DNA: TGTGCCAGCAGTGAAATCTCGGATATTTTCTCCTACGAGCAGTACTTC; CDR3 protein: CASSEISDIFSYEQYF
V gene: TRBV7-2; D gene: .; clone size: .; J gene: TRBJ2-1; CDR3 DNA: TGTGCCAGCAGCTTCGACATAGGTGAGCAGTTCTTC; CDR3 protein: CASSFDIGEQFF
V gene: TRBV7-9; D gene: TRBD1; clone size: .; J gene: TRBJ1-4; CDR3 DNA: TGTGCCAGCAGCTTGGGGACAGGGGAAGAAAAACTGTTTTTT; CDR3 protein: CASSLGTGEEKLFF
V gene: TRBV5-1; D gene: .; clone size: .; J gene: TRBJ1-4; CDR3 DNA: TGCGCCAGCAGCGGGGGAAGGAGAGATGAAAAACTGTTTTTT; CDR3 protein: CASSGGRRDEKLFF
V gene: TRBV7-2; D gene: .; clone size: .; J gene: TRBJ1-3; CDR3 DNA: TGTGCCAGCAGCCCTGGGGGTCGGAGTGGAAACACCATATATTTT; CDR3 protein: CASSPGGRSGNTIYF
V gene: TRBV5-1; D gene: .; clone size: .; J gene: TRBJ2-2; CDR3 DNA: TGCGCCAGCAGCTTGGCTTCGGGGGCGCGCACCGGGGAGCTGTTTTTT; CDR3 protein: CASSLASGARTGELFF
V gene: TRBV12-5; D gene: TRBD1; clone size: .; J gene: TRBJ2-5; CDR3 DNA: TGTGCTAGTGGCGAGACCAGGGGGCCCGGGACCCAGTACTTC; CDR3 protein: CASGETRGPGTQYF
V gene: TRBV7-9; D gene: TRBD2; clone size: .; J gene: TRBJ2-7; CDR3 DNA: TGTGCCAGCAGCTTGCTAGCGGGAGTGAGGGGGAACTACGAGCAGTACTTC; CDR3 protein: CASSLLAGVRGNYEQYF
V gene: TRBV2; D gene: TRBD2; clone size: .; J gene: TRBJ2-1; CDR3 DNA: TGTGCCAGCATGGCTAGCGGGGGGGGTAGTAATGAGCAGTTCTTC; CDR3 protein: CASMASGGGSNEQFF
V gene: TRBV2; D gene: TRBD1; clone size: .; J gene: TRBJ1-2; CDR3 DNA: TGTGCCAGCAGTGAGCAGGGGGATGAGTATGGCTACACCTTC; CDR3 protein: CASSEQGDEYGYTF
V gene: TRBV7-3; D gene: .; clone size: .; J gene: TRBJ2-3; CDR3 DNA: TGTGCCAGCAGCCCGACCGCCGGGGCAGATACGCAGTATTTT; CDR3 protein: CASSPTAGADTQYF